This is a list of T cell receptor beta chains from one sample in a study of shared clonotypes between healthy human individuals. Data came from immunoSEQ multiplex PCR; TCRdb stores just in-frame clones and leaves some out. This table has around 370,000 clones, 96% appearing once. The sequenced sample consisted of memory CD8+ T cells sorted from blood. The origin of the receptors is a man between 25 and 39 years old in good health. The CDR3 runs from the conserved cysteine through the conserved F or W. D genes are given only for firm matches.

J gene,D gene,V gene,CDR3 length,CDR3 DNA,CDR3 protein
TRBJ2-4,TRBD2,TRBV4-2,15,TGTGCCAGCAGCCGAAGCCCGCAGGGAGGGAACATTCAGTACTTC,CASSRSPQGGNIQYF
TRBJ1-2,TRBD1,TRBV4-1,15,TGCGCCAGCAGCCAAGATGTTGGGACAGGGGGTGGCTACACCTTC,CASSQDVGTGGGYTF
TRBJ2-3,NA,TRBV4-2,13,TGTGCCAGCAGCCAAGATAGCACAGATACGCAGTATTTT,CASSQDSTDTQYF
TRBJ2-7,NA,TRBV7-9,15,TGTGCCAGCAGCCACCCCGGACACAGCCCCTACGAGCAGTACTTC,CASSHPGHSPYEQYF
TRBJ1-1,TRBD1,TRBV6-1,18,TGTGCCAGCAGTGAAGCGGGGAGTTTGGGACAGGGTTACACTGAAGCTTTCTTT,CASSEAGSLGQGYTEAFF
TRBJ2-1,NA,TRBV10-3,15,TGTGCCATCAGTGATTTCGGAGGGGTGGACAATGAGCAGTTCTTC,CAISDFGGVDNEQFF
TRBJ1-4,NA,TRBV7-9,15,TGTGCCAGCAGTTCGCCCAGGGGAGCTAATGAAAAACTGTTTTTT,CASSSPRGANEKLFF
TRBJ1-4,NA,TRBV6-5,13,TGTGCCAGCAGTTACTCGAGGTCGGACACTCCCCTTTTT,CASSYSRSDTPLF
TRBJ1-3,NA,TRBV4-2,15,TGTGCCAGCAGCCAAGATCAAGGGCCTGGAAACACCATATATTTT,CASSQDQGPGNTIYF
TRBJ2-7,NA,TRBV5-1,16,TGCGCCAGCAGCCCTGGGAGCGTGGACTCAACCTACGAGCAGTACTTC,CASSPGSVDSTYEQYF
TRBJ1-5,TRBD1,TRBV7-9,15,TGTGCCAGCAGCCCCCGGGACAGGAGCAATCAGCCCCAGCATTTT,CASSPRDRSNQPQHF
TRBJ2-1,NA,TRBV27,14,TGTGCCAGCAGTCCCCGGTATAACTCCAATGAGCAGTTCTTC,CASSPRYNSNEQFF
TRBJ2-1,NA,TRBV19,15,TGTGCCAGTAGTATAAGGGGCAGTAACTACAATGAGCAGTTCTTC,CASSIRGSNYNEQFF